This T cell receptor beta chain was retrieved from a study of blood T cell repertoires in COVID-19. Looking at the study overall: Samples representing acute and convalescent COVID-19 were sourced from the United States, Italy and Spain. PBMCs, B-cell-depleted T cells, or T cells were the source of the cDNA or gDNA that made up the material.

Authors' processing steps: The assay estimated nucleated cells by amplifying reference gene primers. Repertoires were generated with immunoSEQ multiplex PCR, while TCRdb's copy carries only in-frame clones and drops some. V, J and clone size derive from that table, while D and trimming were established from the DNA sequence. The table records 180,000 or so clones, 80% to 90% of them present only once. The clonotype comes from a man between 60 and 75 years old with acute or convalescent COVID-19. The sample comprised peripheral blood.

The DNA for the CDR3 is TGTGCCAGCAGGACCACAGGGGGCTATGGCTACACCTTC. This gives the protein CASRTTGGYGYTF. The rearrangement links TRBV6-5 to TRBJ1-2; 8 nucleotides align to TRBD1. Germline CDR1 MNHEY, CDR2 SVGAGI. V was pared by 6 bases and J by 4 bases, with 4 bases of the junction left unmatched. CDR3 length: 13 amino acids.